The 5 T cell receptor beta chains reported below all come from one sample, sequenced in a study of T cells after posttransplantation cyclophosphamide. Using immunoSEQ multiplex PCR, the repertoire was profiled, and TCRdb retains in-frame clones only, with some absent. Of thousands of clones in the sample, 82% were seen once. A marrow graft followed busulfan-fludarabine conditioning, with cyclophosphamide on days +3 and +4. Specimen: CD4+ T cells sorted from blood, collected about 1,200 days after allogeneic stem cell transplant with posttransplant cyclophosphamide. Source of these receptors: a female patient between 40 and 55 years old who received an allogeneic stem cell transplant from a related donor, was CMV-positive, and had no GVHD. Some T cells here may be from the graft donor.

This clone came up once. The J gene is TRBJ1-6, the V gene TRBV19, with 10 bases fitting TRBD1. With 6 bases clipped from V and 3 bases from J, the junction kept 14 bases outside the gene matches. The CDR3 totals 19 residues. The germline gives CDR1 LNHDA, CDR2 SQIVND (reference sequence). The CDR3 protein is CASSKSRDRGLGYNSPLHF. The CDR3 bases are TGTGCCAGTAGCAAGTCCCGGGACAGGGGATTGGGCTATAATTCACCCCTCCACTTT.

The V gene is TRBV5-1, the J gene TRBJ1-1, with no clear D. V shed 4 bases and J shed 1 base, with 8 bases lying between them. The CDR3 consists of 13 residues. Germline V gene lookup returns CDR1 SGHRS and CDR2 YFSETQ. The CDR3 DNA sequence: TGCGCCAGCAGCCGGCGGGAGAACACTGAAGCTTTCTTT. This translates into CASSRRENTEAFF.

This clone was picked up one time. V usage is TRBV4-1 and J usage is TRBJ1-6, with 9 bases fitting TRBD1. Germline V gene data show CDR1 as MGHRA and CDR2 as YSYEKL. V trimming: 1 base; J trimming: 10 bases; junction bases outside the gene matches: 5. There are 15 residues in the CDR3. The CDR3 loop reads CASSQVLDRGSPLHF. The CDR3 DNA sequence: TGCGCCAGCAGCCAAGTCTTGGACAGGGGCTCACCCCTCCACTTT.

The chain carries TRBV18 and TRBJ1-1, with D hard to call. The CDR3 loop spans 11 amino acids. V shed 5 bases and J shed 5 bases, with 6 bases lying between them. CDR1 KGHSH and CDR2 LQKENI come from the germline V gene. The DNA for the CDR3 is TGTGCCAGCTCAATTCAGACTGAAGCTTTCTTT. Residues: CASSIQTEAFF.

The chain combines TRBV5-1 with TRBJ2-3; a weak D match, TRBD1 (6 bases). Germline loops: CDR1 SGHRS, CDR2 YFSETQ. The CDR3 loop spans 15 amino acids. The germline V and J ends were trimmed by 0 bases and 2 bases, with 10 bases remaining between them. The chain's CDR3 is CASSLEDSSTDTQYF. The DNA for the CDR3 is TGCGCCAGCAGCTTGGAGGACAGTTCCACAGATACGCAGTATTTT.